This is a list of T cell receptor beta chains from one sample in a study of T cell repertoires in cytomegalovirus infection. No cognate antigen is known for these TCRs. TCRdb used MiXCR to reprocess the reads, holding one entry per CDR3 protein. The top ten clones hold 15% to 20% of a sample with about 740,000 distinct CDR3 sequences, around 35% of them seen once. The material sequenced was cultured PBMCs, taken from culture after CMV antigen stimulation. These receptors came from a human donor in good health (CMV status not recorded). Some clones in this sample may be carry-over from other donors' samples. Both conserved end residues are part of each CDR3.

>TRBV4-3
CASSQKQGLLIKQYF
>TRBV27
CASSFSFENEQYF
>TRBV20-1
CSARGHNSYEQYF
>TRBV19
CASAITRYNEQFF
>TRBV6-2/TRBV6-3
CASARSVSGSGANVLTF
>TRBV5-4
CASSFGSGGSYNSPLHF
>TRBV6-1
CASRPAFSGYGYTF
>TRBV2
CATIGDSSYNSPLHF
>TRBV7-2
CASSPRQRLASNEQFF
>TRBV12-5
CASGFSDYEQYF
>TRBV7-2
CASTLGGGGGQGQPQHF
>TRBV6-1
CASRRQGLFYEQYF
>TRBV14
CASSQGYEAFF
>TRBV5-1
CASSLDNRGTEAFF
>TRBV11-2
CASSSWQRGGVYEQYF
>TRBV4-1
CASSQPRGGETQYF
>TRBV6-1
CASRPGRDYGYTF
>TRBV7-2
CASSLNRMGPQHF
>TRBV7-2
CASSWDLRWNTEAFF
>TRBV20-1
CSARVPSGETQYF
>TRBV28
CASSLQFEAFF
>TRBV29-1
CSYAYSSNQPQHF
>TRBV7-8
CASSLRRGPLNEQFF
>TRBV7-9
CASSLSNEQFF
>TRBV7-2
CASSSIALTRQNTQYF